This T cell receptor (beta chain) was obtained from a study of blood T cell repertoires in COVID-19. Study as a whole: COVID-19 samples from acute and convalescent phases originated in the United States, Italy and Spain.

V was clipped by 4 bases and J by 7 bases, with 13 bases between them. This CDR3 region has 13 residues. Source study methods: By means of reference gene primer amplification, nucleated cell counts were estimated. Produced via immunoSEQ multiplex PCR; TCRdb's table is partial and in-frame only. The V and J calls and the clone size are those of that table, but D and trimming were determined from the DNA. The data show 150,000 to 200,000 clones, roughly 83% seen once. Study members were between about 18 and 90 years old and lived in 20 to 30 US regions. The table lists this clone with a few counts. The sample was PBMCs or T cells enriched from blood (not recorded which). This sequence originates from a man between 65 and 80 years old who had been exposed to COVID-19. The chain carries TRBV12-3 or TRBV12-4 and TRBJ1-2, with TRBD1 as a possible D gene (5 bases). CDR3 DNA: TGTGCCAGCAGTTACGGACAAGTAGGTGGCTACACCTTC. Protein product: CASSYGQVGGYTF.